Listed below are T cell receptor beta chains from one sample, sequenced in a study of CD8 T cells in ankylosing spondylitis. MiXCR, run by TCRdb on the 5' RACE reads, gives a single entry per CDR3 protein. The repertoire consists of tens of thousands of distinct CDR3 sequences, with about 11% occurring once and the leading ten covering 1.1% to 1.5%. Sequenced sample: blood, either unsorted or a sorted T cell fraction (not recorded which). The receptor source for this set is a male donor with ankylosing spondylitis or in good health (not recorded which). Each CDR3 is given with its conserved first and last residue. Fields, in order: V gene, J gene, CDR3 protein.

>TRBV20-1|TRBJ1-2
CSAREVGYTF
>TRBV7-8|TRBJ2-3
CASSTGFGDTQYF
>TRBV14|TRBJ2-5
CASSQVRETQYF
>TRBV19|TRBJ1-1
CASSSGTGGPEAFF
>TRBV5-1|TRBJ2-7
CASSPLGSGGIEQYF
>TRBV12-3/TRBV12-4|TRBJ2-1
CASSPTRGLSEQFF
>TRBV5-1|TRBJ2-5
CASSLRDQQETQYF
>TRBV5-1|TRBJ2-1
CASSPSGGQDEQFF
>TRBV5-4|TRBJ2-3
CASSLGARGIITDTQYF
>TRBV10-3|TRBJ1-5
CAISPVQATDQPQHF
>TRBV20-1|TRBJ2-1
CSASSQRGGWSEQFF
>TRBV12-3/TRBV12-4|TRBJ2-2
CASRRGNANTGELFF
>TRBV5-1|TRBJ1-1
CASSLAHGGGVNTEAFF
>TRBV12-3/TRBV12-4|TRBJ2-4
CASTIGGPKNIQYF
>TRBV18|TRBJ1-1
CASSPSTTEAFF
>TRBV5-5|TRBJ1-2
CASSLRTYSGVDGYTF
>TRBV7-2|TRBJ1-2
CASSLLRGQAYGYTF
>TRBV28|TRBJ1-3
CASSLARGPPSGNTIYF
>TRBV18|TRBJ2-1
CASSPRASRNEQFF
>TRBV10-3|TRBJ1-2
CAISPGSSEGYTF
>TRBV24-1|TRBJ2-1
CATMGGGTNNEQFF
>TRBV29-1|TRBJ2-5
CSGGVETQYF
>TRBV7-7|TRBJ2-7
CASSLNSFSYEQYF
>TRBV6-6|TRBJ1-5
CASVGGPHQPQHF
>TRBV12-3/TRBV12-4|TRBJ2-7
CASKRAGAPYEQYF
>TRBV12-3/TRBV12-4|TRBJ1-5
CASSFHGGGSQPQHF
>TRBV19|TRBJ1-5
CASSRGTGRYSNQPQHF
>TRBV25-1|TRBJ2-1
CASSEWLTDSNNEQFF